This TCR beta chain was sequenced for a study of shared T cell receptors in the human thymus. Clones were sequenced by immunoSEQ multiplex PCR, and TCRdb holds only the in-frame ones, with some missing. The data show some 700,000 clones, roughly 88% seen once. In germline, CDR1 is DFQATT, CDR2 SNEGSKA (reference sequence). This CDR3 spans 11 amino acids. The V end lost 6 bases, the J end lost 6 bases, and 12 bases lay between the germline ends. The same sample was also studied in work on human thymus T cells. That report notes: During corrective heart surgery, resections were taken, and the thymus tissue came from them. Thymic and blood repertoires seemed to show skewed V and J gene use.

Specimen: thymocytes. The receptor comes from a girl under two years old with a congenital heart defect. V is TRBV20-1 and J is TRBJ2-7; tentative D call: TRBD2 (5 bases). The CDR3 loop reads CSAKERREQYF. CDR3 DNA: TGCAGTGCCAAAGAGCGGCGCGAGCAGTACTTC.